The 19 T cell receptor beta chains below were found in one sample sequenced in a study of blood T cell repertoires in COVID-19. Repertoires were generated with immunoSEQ multiplex PCR, while TCRdb's copy carries only in-frame clones and drops some. The data contain around 30,000 clones, over 70% of them singletons. The sample taken for sequencing was peripheral blood. The source is a woman in her 70s with acute or convalescent COVID-19.

The V gene is TRBV20-1, the J gene TRBJ2-5; TRBD1 is a possible D gene (6 bases). V was pared by 3 bases and J by 4 bases, with 12 bases between. Germline CDR1 is DFQATT and CDR2 is SNEGSKA (reference sequence). CDR3 length equals 13 residues. The CDR3 is CSASVGALETQYF. The CDR3 DNA reads as TGCAGTGCTAGTGTGGGGGCTTTAGAGACCCAGTACTTC.

This clone was seen more than once but under ten times. The CDR3 reads CASSLSGRIYEQYF. DNA for the CDR3: TGTGCCAGCAGCCTCAGCGGACGAATCTACGAGCAGTACTTC. The chain employs TRBV7-9 and TRBJ2-7, with D possibly TRBD2 on 5 matching bases. Between the trimmed V and J ends, which lost 5 bases and 3 bases, there was a span of 14 bases. Germline V lookup: CDR1 SEHNR, CDR2 FQNEAQ (reference sequence). CDR3 size: 14 residues.

The V and J genes are TRBV7-3 and TRBJ1-1; no clear D. Per germline, CDR1 SGHTA and CDR2 FQGTGA. Trimming stripped 6 bases from V and 0 bases from J, with 11 bases between. This CDR3 is 14 amino acids long. The CDR3 DNA follows: TGTGCCAGCAGGGTCCAGGCCTTGAACACTGAAGCTTTCTTT. It yields the protein CASRVQALNTEAFF.

The V gene is TRBV5-6, the J gene TRBJ2-1; unclear D gene. The CDR3 is made up of 13 amino acids. Trimming removed 5 bases from V and 8 bases from J, with 14 bases in between. The germline CDR1 and CDR2 sequences are SGHDT and YYEEEE. The CDR3 here is CASSRRRVDEQFF. As DNA, the CDR3 is TGTGCCAGCAGTCGACGACGGGTGGATGAGCAGTTCTTC.

This clone showed up just a few times. The chain has TRBV19 and TRBJ2-2; TRBD1 agrees at 7 bases. The CDR3 covers 15 residues. Per germline, CDR1 LNHDA and CDR2 SQIVND (reference sequence). V lost 3 bases and J lost 4; bases outside the gene matches: 5. The CDR3 region is CASSILDRVTGELFF. The CDR3 bases are TGTGCCAGTAGTATCCTAGACAGGGTCACCGGGGAGCTGTTTTTT. Together with reference TRBV19 and TRBJ2-2, the CDR3 gives the full variable domain: DGGITQSPKYLFRKEGQNVTLSCEQNLNHDAMYWYRQDPGQGLRLIYYSQIVNDFQKGDIAEGYSVSREKKESFPLTVTSAQKNPTAFYLCASSILDRVTGELFFGEGSRLTVL.

This clone was recorded once. J is TRBJ1-1 and V is TRBV19; D unresolved. Germline lookup yields CDR1 LNHDA and CDR2 SQIVND (reference sequence). This CDR3 spans 13 amino acids. V dropped 5 bases and J dropped 2 bases, with 9 bases sitting between them. The CDR3 protein is CASSEKINTEAFF. In nucleotides, the CDR3 is TGTGCCAGTAGTGAGAAAATTAACACTGAAGCTTTCTTT.

The rearrangement joins TRBV28 to TRBJ1-6; D might be TRBD1 (5 bases). The CDR3 spans 14 residues. V was trimmed by 7 bases and J by 11 bases, leaving 18 bases between them. Germline CDR1 is MDHEN and CDR2 is SYDVKM. CDR3 sequence: CASKPGTPSPPLHF. For the CDR3, the DNA is TGTGCCAGCAAACCCGGGACTCCCTCTCCACCCCTCCACTTT.

The V and J genes are TRBV12-5 and TRBJ2-5; D remains ambiguous. Per germline, CDR1 LGHNT and CDR2 FRNRAP. Trimming took off 4 bases at V and 7 bases at J, with 10 bases between the two ends. The CDR3 is 12 amino acids. The CDR3 spells CASGSITGTQYF. CDR3 DNA sequence: TGTGCTAGTGGTTCAATTACGGGGACCCAGTACTTC.

This clone showed up just a few times. This rearrangement joins TRBV6-5 to TRBJ1-1, with D maybe TRBD1 (5 bases). This CDR3 contains 14 residues. Germline values: CDR1 MNHEY, CDR2 SVGAGI. V was pared by 6 bases and J by 1 base, with 12 bases between. CDR3 coding DNA: TGTGCCAGCAGCGATACAGGAAAGAACACTGAAGCTTTCTTT. Translated: CASSDTGKNTEAFF.

The V and J genes are TRBV7-2 and TRBJ2-7; TRBD1 aligns across 7 bases. Germline assignment: CDR1 SGHTA and CDR2 FQGNSA. Trimming removed 0 bases from V and 2 bases from J; junction bases left unmatched: 10. The CDR3 loop spans 17 amino acids. CDR3 region: CASSLAGYRQGAYEQYF. The CDR3 bases are TGTGCCAGCAGCTTAGCGGGGTACCGGCAGGGGGCCTACGAGCAGTACTTC.

This chain connects TRBV19 to TRBJ1-1; 9 nucleotides line up with TRBD1. The CDR3 has 15 amino acids. The V and J ends lost 4 bases and 4 bases, in that order; junction bases with no gene match: 7. Germline V gene lookup returns CDR1 LNHDA and CDR2 SQIVND (reference sequence). CDR3 DNA: TGTGCCAGTAGTAGGGACAGGGTAATTTCCACTGAAGCTTTCTTT. Translating it yields CASSRDRVISTEAFF.

The J gene is TRBJ2-2, the V gene TRBV6-2 or TRBV6-3; tentatively, D is TRBD1 (6 bases). The CDR3 is 15 amino acids. V lost 5 bases to trimming and J lost 1 base, with 11 bases between them. Germline V gene sequence: CDR1 MNHEY, CDR2 SVGEGT. DNA of the CDR3: TGTGCCAGCAGTATAACAGGGCGGAACACCGGGGAGCTGTTTTTT. Translating gives CASSITGRNTGELFF.

In the case of this clone: Other DNA sequences of this sample code for an identical CDR3. The J gene is TRBJ2-5, the V gene TRBV6-2 or TRBV6-3, with 7 positions matching TRBD1. V dropped 2 bases and J dropped 2; count of bases not matched to a gene: 2. Germline CDR1 MNHEY, CDR2 SVGEGT. The CDR3 has 14 residues. CDR3 loop: CASSYLDRQETQYF. The DNA for the CDR3 is TGTGCCAGCAGTTACCTGGACAGGCAAGAGACCCAGTACTTC.

This clone has only one observation. The chain has TRBV5-1 and TRBJ2-6; TRBD1 matches 7 bases. There are 20 residues in the CDR3. V dropped 3 bases and J dropped 0; count of bases not matched to a gene: 15. The V gene's germline CDR1 is SGHRS and CDR2 YFSETQ. CDR3 in amino acids: CASSSHGMGQSLSGANVLTF. CDR3 sequence (DNA): TGCGCCAGCAGCTCCCATGGGATGGGACAGAGCCTCTCTGGGGCCAACGTCCTGACTTTC.

The chain has TRBV9 and TRBJ2-7, with 8 bases lining up with TRBD2. Germline assignment: CDR1 SGDLS and CDR2 YYNGEE. J gave up 6 bases and V 7 bases, and 6 bases lay outside the gene matches. The CDR3 spans 12 residues. The DNA of the CDR3 is TGTGCCAGCGGCGGGCTAGCGGGCGAGCAGTACTTC. Translation: CASGGLAGEQYF.

The sample holds many counts of this clone. The rearrangement links TRBV28 to TRBJ2-2, with TRBD2 matching 8 bases. The length of the CDR3 is 15 residues. Germline loops: CDR1 MDHEN, CDR2 SYDVKM. V gave up 5 bases and J gave up 4 bases; unmatched junction bases: 6. CDR3 sequence: CASSHGGELTGELFF. CDR3 DNA: TGTGCCAGCAGTCACGGGGGGGAACTCACCGGGGAGCTGTTTTTT.

This sequence joins TRBV19 and TRBJ1-4; D is undetermined. Germline V CDR1 and CDR2: LNHDA, SQIVND (reference sequence). The ends were cut back, 5 bases at V and 5 bases at J, with 9 bases in the middle. This CDR3 is 13 amino acids long. The CDR3 region is CASSWRANEKLFF. The DNA of the CDR3 is TGTGCCAGTAGTTGGAGGGCGAATGAAAAACTGTTTTTT.

The J gene is TRBJ2-3, the V gene TRBV28; 7 nucleotides agree with TRBD2. V gave up 8 bases and J gave up 2 bases; unmatched junction bases: 10. The CDR3 runs 15 residues. Germline V gives CDR1 MDHEN, CDR2 SYDVKM. The CDR3 loop is CASGELARYTDTQYF. The DNA of the CDR3 is TGTGCCAGCGGGGAACTAGCGCGGTACACAGATACGCAGTATTTT.

The V call is TRBV6-2 or TRBV6-3, the J call TRBJ2-3, with 8 bases matching TRBD1. This CDR3 comprises 16 residues. Germline V gene sequence: CDR1 MNHEY, CDR2 SVGEGT. The trim removed 3 bases at V and 4 bases at J, leaving 9 bases unmatched. The CDR3 spells CASSYPRTGNPDTQYF. The CDR3 nucleotides are TGTGCCAGCAGTTATCCAAGGACAGGGAACCCAGATACGCAGTATTTT.